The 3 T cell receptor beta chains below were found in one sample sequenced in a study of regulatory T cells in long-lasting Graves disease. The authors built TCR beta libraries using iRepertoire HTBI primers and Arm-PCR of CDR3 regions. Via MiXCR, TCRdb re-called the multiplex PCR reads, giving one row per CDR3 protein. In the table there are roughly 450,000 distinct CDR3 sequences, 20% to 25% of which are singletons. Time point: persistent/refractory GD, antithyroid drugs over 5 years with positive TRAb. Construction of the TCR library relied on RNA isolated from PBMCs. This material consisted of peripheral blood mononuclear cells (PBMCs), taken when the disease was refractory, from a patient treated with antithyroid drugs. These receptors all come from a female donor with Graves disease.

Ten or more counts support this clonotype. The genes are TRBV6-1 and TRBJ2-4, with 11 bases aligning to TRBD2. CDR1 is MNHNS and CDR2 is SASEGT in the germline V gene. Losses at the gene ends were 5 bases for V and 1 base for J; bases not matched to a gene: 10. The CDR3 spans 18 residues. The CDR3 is CASSHGTSGIFAKNIQYF. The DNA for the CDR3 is TGTGCCAGCAGTCACGGGACTAGCGGTATTTTTGCCAAAAACATTCAGTACTTC.

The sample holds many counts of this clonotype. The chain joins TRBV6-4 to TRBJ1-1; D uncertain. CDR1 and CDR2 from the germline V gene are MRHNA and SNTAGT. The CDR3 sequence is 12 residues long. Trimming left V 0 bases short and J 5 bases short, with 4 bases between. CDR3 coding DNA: TGTGCCAGCAGTGACTCTATGACTGAAGCTTTCTTT. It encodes CASSDSMTEAFF.

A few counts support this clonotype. CDR3: CASSERDRLDLGELFF. In DNA, the CDR3 is TGTGCCAGCAGTGAACGTGACAGGTTAGACCTCGGGGAGCTGTTTTTT. V usage is TRBV6-1 and J usage is TRBJ2-2; a weak D match, TRBD1 (6 bases). The CDR3 length is 16 residues. Trimming left V 2 bases short and J 7 bases short, with 17 bases between. Germline lookup yields CDR1 MNHNS and CDR2 SASEGT.